This is a list of T cell receptor beta chains from one sample in a study of blood T cell repertoires in COVID-19. Some clones are missing from TCRdb's copy, which holds only in-frame ones; the method was immunoSEQ multiplex PCR. This sample has under 300,000 clones, with around 86% found just once. Sequenced material: peripheral blood. These receptors were obtained from a woman aged 55 to 70 with active or convalescent COVID-19. Each CDR3 is given with its conserved first and last residue. Clone size is given for some rows only: seen once, a few or many times, or a class if the clone is expanded.

abundance: -
v_gene: TRBV5-8
j_gene: TRBJ1-5
CDR3aa: CASSFGTANQPQHF

abundance: -
v_gene: TRBV6-2/TRBV6-3
j_gene: TRBJ1-1
CDR3aa: CASSYQRTEAFF

abundance: once
v_gene: TRBV4-3
j_gene: TRBJ2-2
CDR3aa: CASSRTPGQGATGELFF

abundance: -
v_gene: TRBV2
j_gene: TRBJ2-1
CDR3aa: CASSEVRTSNEQFF

abundance: -
v_gene: TRBV7-6
j_gene: TRBJ2-3
CDR3aa: CASSKRTGDTDTQYF

abundance: -
v_gene: TRBV3-1/TRBV3-2
j_gene: TRBJ2-5
CDR3aa: CASSQVGVQETQYF

abundance: -
v_gene: TRBV19
j_gene: TRBJ1-6
CDR3aa: CASKPGNNSPLHF

abundance: -
v_gene: TRBV28
j_gene: TRBJ2-5
CDR3aa: CASSLGLAKQETQYF

abundance: -
v_gene: TRBV19
j_gene: TRBJ2-5
CDR3aa: CASSIDNGRETQYF

abundance: -
v_gene: TRBV5-8
j_gene: TRBJ1-1
CDR3aa: CASSWDRGTEAFF

abundance: -
v_gene: TRBV10-1
j_gene: TRBJ2-2
CDR3aa: CASSPGGQGNTGELFF

abundance: -
v_gene: TRBV19
j_gene: TRBJ2-5
CDR3aa: CASRAPSGPTRETQYF

abundance: -
v_gene: TRBV6-2/TRBV6-3
j_gene: TRBJ1-1
CDR3aa: CASSRLADTEAFF

abundance: -
v_gene: TRBV11-1
j_gene: TRBJ1-1
CDR3aa: CASSSGQGKNTEAFF

abundance: few
v_gene: TRBV6-5
j_gene: TRBJ1-3
CDR3aa: CAGQLKGGNTIYF

abundance: -
v_gene: TRBV4-1
j_gene: TRBJ1-2
CDR3aa: CASSQDREHYGYTF

abundance: -
v_gene: TRBV30
j_gene: TRBJ1-4
CDR3aa: CAWSVGAGEKLFF

abundance: -
v_gene: TRBV19
j_gene: TRBJ2-2
CDR3aa: CASDVRTNTGELFF

abundance: few
v_gene: TRBV7-9
j_gene: TRBJ2-5
CDR3aa: CASSSEWGGRSKTQYF

abundance: -
v_gene: TRBV15
j_gene: TRBJ1-6
CDR3aa: CATSRQGPSRNSPLHF

abundance: -
v_gene: TRBV3-1/TRBV3-2
j_gene: TRBJ1-2
CDR3aa: CASSQDLGLLRGYTF

abundance: -
v_gene: TRBV7-9
j_gene: TRBJ2-5
CDR3aa: CASSLYSGGGKETQYF

abundance: few
v_gene: TRBV27
j_gene: TRBJ2-2
CDR3aa: CASSRWGGTGDTGELFF

abundance: -
v_gene: TRBV5-1
j_gene: TRBJ2-7
CDR3aa: CASSPSTGVYEQYF

abundance: once
v_gene: TRBV9
j_gene: TRBJ2-3
CDR3aa: CASSVQSQGTDTQYF

abundance: once
v_gene: TRBV11-2
j_gene: TRBJ1-6
CDR3aa: CASRQSSYNSPLHF

abundance: -
v_gene: TRBV7-9
j_gene: TRBJ2-7
CDR3aa: CASSRGQGAYYEQYF

abundance: few
v_gene: TRBV5-1
j_gene: TRBJ2-7
CDR3aa: CASSLRTSGASYEQYF

abundance: -
v_gene: TRBV18
j_gene: TRBJ1-2
CDR3aa: CASSPYLQGNYGYTF

abundance: -
v_gene: TRBV6-2/TRBV6-3
j_gene: TRBJ2-7
CDR3aa: CASSYLQPHLGTGPYEQYF

abundance: -
v_gene: TRBV5-8
j_gene: TRBJ1-6
CDR3aa: CASSLGRGSSPLHF

abundance: -
v_gene: TRBV10-3
j_gene: TRBJ1-2
CDR3aa: CAISEEGDYGYTF

abundance: -
v_gene: TRBV11-2
j_gene: TRBJ1-2
CDR3aa: CASSLARGGYGYTF

abundance: -
v_gene: TRBV7-2
j_gene: TRBJ2-3
CDR3aa: CASRLGGSTDTQYF

abundance: -
v_gene: TRBV12-3/TRBV12-4
j_gene: TRBJ2-7
CDR3aa: CASMAQVSYEQYF

abundance: few
v_gene: TRBV4-1
j_gene: TRBJ2-1
CDR3aa: CASRGRATSGSYNEQFF

abundance: -
v_gene: TRBV2
j_gene: TRBJ2-7
CDR3aa: CASSESRGYEQYF

abundance: -
v_gene: TRBV9
j_gene: TRBJ2-7
CDR3aa: CASSAGQGYYEQYF

abundance: -
v_gene: TRBV9
j_gene: TRBJ1-2
CDR3aa: CASSATGIDRYGYTF

abundance: -
v_gene: TRBV6-1
j_gene: TRBJ1-2
CDR3aa: CASSEAGGYGYTF

abundance: -
v_gene: TRBV24-1
j_gene: TRBJ2-5
CDR3aa: CATSDGERTQYF

abundance: -
v_gene: TRBV5-4
j_gene: TRBJ2-3
CDR3aa: CASTKRAGDLTDTQYF

abundance: -
v_gene: TRBV7-8
j_gene: TRBJ1-2
CDR3aa: CASSPVLGGYGYTF

abundance: once
v_gene: TRBV2
j_gene: TRBJ1-6
CDR3aa: CASRATGGPYNSPLHF

abundance: -
v_gene: TRBV5-1
j_gene: TRBJ1-4
CDR3aa: CASSLPQGVTNEKLFF

abundance: once
v_gene: TRBV5-6
j_gene: TRBJ2-5
CDR3aa: CASSFGNQETQYF

abundance: -
v_gene: TRBV12-1
j_gene: TRBJ2-2
CDR3aa: CASSPEHGGAGELFF

abundance: -
v_gene: TRBV29-1
j_gene: TRBJ1-2
CDR3aa: CSAIRDRAKANSNYGYTF

abundance: -
v_gene: TRBV19
j_gene: TRBJ1-1
CDR3aa: CASSIDPRTVAEAFF

abundance: -
v_gene: TRBV6-5
j_gene: TRBJ2-2
CDR3aa: CASSYSSGAGELFF

abundance: few
v_gene: TRBV9
j_gene: TRBJ1-2
CDR3aa: CASSALDTGNYGYTF

abundance: -
v_gene: TRBV3-1/TRBV3-2
j_gene: TRBJ2-7
CDR3aa: CASTRRDRNYEQYF

abundance: -
v_gene: TRBV19
j_gene: TRBJ1-1
CDR3aa: CASSIGQFTEAFF

abundance: -
v_gene: TRBV15
j_gene: TRBJ2-3
CDR3aa: CATSRGRGGPTDTQYF

abundance: -
v_gene: TRBV7-9
j_gene: TRBJ2-1
CDR3aa: CASSGGPSYNEQFF

abundance: -
v_gene: TRBV3-1/TRBV3-2
j_gene: TRBJ1-2
CDR3aa: CASSQGQEDGYTF

abundance: -
v_gene: TRBV5-1
j_gene: TRBJ1-4
CDR3aa: CASSSLGQGEKLFF

abundance: -
v_gene: TRBV5-5
j_gene: TRBJ2-3
CDR3aa: CASSLLVLSGDTQYF